A selection of T cell receptor beta chains follows, all from one sample in a study of technical replicates of blood from several donors. The assay was immunoSEQ multiplex PCR, and TCRdb's table has in-frame clones only and misses some. The table records more than 90,000 clones, just over 95% of them present only once. Specimen: T cells isolated from PBMCs. These receptors originate from a human donor in good health. The conserved cysteine and the conserved F or W are not part of the CDR3 here.

CDR3	V	J	length
ASSDLGGRDEQF	TRBV6-4	TRBJ2-1	12
ASSHPVDGGDYNEQF	TRBV4-1	TRBJ2-1	15
ASSLGRLGEANYGYT	TRBV5-6	TRBJ1-2	15
ASSALGMGAGYGYT	TRBV9	TRBJ1-2	14
AAEAPGYGYT	TRBV7-9	TRBJ1-2	10
ASSQEASGANTGELF	TRBV4-1	TRBJ2-2	15
ASSLGVSSPLH	TRBV11-3	TRBJ1-6	11
ASSQDRGGRGGYT	TRBV14	TRBJ1-2	13
ASSWAGPYNEQF	TRBV5-8	TRBJ2-1	12
ASSSPIRGSGNTIY	TRBV19	TRBJ1-3	14
ASSYRGQGTEAF	TRBV6-5	TRBJ1-1	12
AGEGAAGANQETQY	TRBV2	TRBJ2-5	14
ASSQVEQYSNQPQH	TRBV4-1	TRBJ1-5	14
ASSRDSYTDTQY	TRBV14	TRBJ2-3	12
ASSQFQGTEAF	TRBV4-1	TRBJ1-1	11
ASSKTGGDHEQY	TRBV5-1	TRBJ2-7	12
ASALYEQY	TRBV5-1	TRBJ2-7	8
ASSPDRNNQPQH	TRBV5-1	TRBJ1-5	12
ASLRGIGGELF	TRBV19	TRBJ2-2	11
ASSGVLKGTEAF	TRBV2	TRBJ1-1	12
ASSPHTTGKETEAF	TRBV27	TRBJ1-1	14
ASSPRGGQASSYEQY	TRBV19	TRBJ2-7	15
ASSLGLNTEAF	TRBV27	TRBJ1-1	11
ASNRSGRGAETQY	TRBV28	TRBJ2-5	13
ATSKLSLPSGNTIY	TRBV15	TRBJ1-3	14
ASRGTSGEYYEQY	TRBV2	-	13
ASKKGLAVYNEQF	TRBV2	TRBJ2-1	13
ASSQDPRAVTRQY	TRBV4-1	TRBJ2-7	13
ASSWTGTGLSYEQY	TRBV28	TRBJ2-7	14
ASQLRTSGGETQY	TRBV2	TRBJ2-5	13
ASRGTGEQY	TRBV7-9	TRBJ2-7	9
ASGGQETQY	TRBV28	TRBJ2-5	9
ASSVGHSDTEAF	TRBV5-4	TRBJ1-1	12
ASSERQGNQPQH	TRBV6-1	TRBJ1-5	12
ASGLVLTGEWSEKLF	TRBV12-5	TRBJ1-4	15
ASSVAGLFSGNTIY	TRBV9	TRBJ1-3	14
ASSSGGTGVPETQY	TRBV5-4	TRBJ2-5	14
ASSLGQGYGYT	TRBV11-1	TRBJ1-2	11
ASGDRIH	TRBV19	TRBJ1-4	7
SVESRVNYGYT	TRBV29-1	TRBJ1-2	11
ASSVGDRELYEQY	TRBV9	TRBJ2-7	13
ASSDSIGGGTQY	TRBV6-4	TRBJ2-5	12
ASSLGGGGYT	TRBV28	TRBJ1-2	10
ASSVLASGSGLGVDTQY	TRBV6-1	TRBJ2-3	17
ASSFLARGSGFTQINNYGYT	TRBV27	TRBJ1-2	20
ASSPNSPGTGTYEQY	TRBV18	TRBJ2-7	15
ASSFRGSNQPQH	TRBV28	TRBJ1-5	12
ASRSDTEAF	TRBV10-1	TRBJ1-1	9
ASGPQGTITGELF	TRBV5-1	TRBJ2-2	13
ASSLDKASGTYEQY	TRBV11-2	TRBJ2-7	14
ASSLARLAGADTQY	TRBV5-1	TRBJ2-3	14
ASSTGELQETQY	TRBV5-1	TRBJ2-5	12
ASSRTRLSNTGELF	TRBV2	TRBJ2-2	14